The 24 T cell receptor beta chains presented below share a single source sample, sequenced in a study of T cells in women clearing cervical HPV infection. TCRdb's copy holds only in-frame clones and misses some; the assay was immunoSEQ multiplex PCR. Its listing shows tens of thousands of clones. Sequenced: blood buffy coat. Source of these receptors: a woman aged 18 to 69 with a cervical HPV16 infection that either progressed to CIN3+ or cleared (not recorded which).

As to this clone: Read coverage stops 3 residues before the CDR3 terminus; the germline J gene supplies the remainder. The chain employs TRBV12-5 and TRBJ2-5; the match to TRBD2 covers 8 bases. Germline lookup yields CDR1 LGHNT and CDR2 FRNRAP. Trimming took 2 bases from V and 5 from J; bases not matched to a gene: 1. This CDR3 has 13 residues. The CDR3 spells CASGLPSGETQYF. The CDR3 DNA, read in part, is TGTGCTAGTGGTTTGCCTAGCGGGGAGACC. Variable domain in full (rest from reference TRBV12-5 and TRBJ2-5): DARVTQTPRHKVTEMGQEVTMRCQPILGHNTVFWYRQTMMQGLELLAYFRNRAPLDDSGMPKDRFSAEMPDATLATLKIQPSEPRDSAVYFCASGLPSGETQYFGPGTRLLVL.

As to this clone: The read ends 3 residues shy of where the CDR3 ends; the end is completed using the germline J gene. The rearrangement uses TRBV10-1 and TRBJ1-2, with D perhaps TRBD1 (5 bases). Germline lookup yields CDR1 WNHNN and CDR2 SYGVQD (reference sequence). V was trimmed by 4 bases and J by 2 bases, leaving 8 bases between them. There are 13 residues in the CDR3. Incomplete CDR3 DNA: TGCGCCAGCAGTGTGTCAGGGAACTATGGC. This encodes CASSVSGNYG. From start to end, the CDR3 is CASSVSGNYGYTF.

Concerning this clone itself: The sequenced fragment ends 3 residues before the CDR3 boundary, so the rest is inferred from the germline J gene. The sample carries other DNA sequences with the same CDR3. This rearrangement joins TRBV2 to TRBJ1-3; D gene unclear. The CDR3 spans 15 residues. The germline V gene has CDR1 SNHLY and CDR2 FYNNEI. The V gene lost 3 bases and the J gene lost 0 bases, with 9 bases spanning the gap. Here the CDR3 reads CASSERSSSGNTIYF. The covered CDR3 bases are TGTGCCAGCAGTGAGCGGAGTAGCTCTGGAAACACC.

Notes on this clone: The CDR3 end lies 3 residues beyond the end of the read and is filled in from the germline J gene. The genes are TRBV20-1 and TRBJ2-7, with 7 nucleotides matching TRBD2. CDR1 is DFQATT and CDR2 is SNEGSKA in the germline V gene (reference sequence). This CDR3 has 16 residues. V shed 4 bases, J shed 0 bases, and the junction held 12 bases outside the gene matches. The covered CDR3 bases are TGCAGTGCTAATCTCCCCGCGGGAGACTCCTCCTACGAG. It encodes CSANLPAGDSSYE. Given in full, the CDR3 is CSANLPAGDSSYEQYF.

With respect to this clone: Read coverage stops 3 residues before the CDR3 terminus; the germline J gene supplies the remainder. The chain carries TRBV12-3 or TRBV12-4 and TRBJ1-6; tentative D call: TRBD1 (6 bases). With 6 bases removed from V and 6 bases from J, the gap between germline ends came to 9 bases. The CDR3 extends over 13 amino acids. The CDR3 spells CASRTDSNSPLHF. CDR3 DNA (partial): TGTGCCAGCAGAACGGACAGTAATTCACCC.

As for this clone: Read sequence stops 3 residues before the CDR3 end, and the germline J gene provides the missing end. The gene calls are TRBV7-3 and TRBJ1-1; possible D gene TRBD1, 5 bases. In germline, CDR1 is SGHTA, CDR2 FQGTGA. V lost 3 bases to trimming and J lost 1 base, with 6 bases between them. This CDR3 is built from 13 residues. This CDR3 is CASSLDTNTEAFF. CDR3 bases read: TGTGCCAGCAGCTTGGACACGAACACTGAA.

Comments on this clone: The read ends 3 residues shy of where the CDR3 ends; the end is completed using the germline J gene. The chain uses TRBV30 and TRBJ1-2; TRBD1 might be the D (5 bases). This CDR3 is built from 12 residues. Trimming removed 1 base from V and 6 bases from J, with 9 bases in between. From germline, CDR1 is GTSNPN and CDR2 SVGIG (reference sequence). Partial CDR3 DNA: TGTGCCTGGAGTGGAGGAGGGGATGGC. It yields the protein CAWSGGGDG. The CDR3 in full is CAWSGGGDGYTF.

With regard to this clone: The CDR3 end is not reached by the read, which stops 3 residues before it; the germline J gene fills it in. The genes are TRBV6-1 and TRBJ2-7; maybe TRBD2 (5 bases). Trimming removed 1 base at V and 2 bases at J, with 12 bases between. Germline V gives CDR1 MNHNS, CDR2 SASEGT. The CDR3 spans 15 residues. The CDR3 sequence is CASSEVSSVPYEQYF. Incomplete CDR3 DNA: TGTGCCAGCAGTGAAGTAAGTAGCGTGCCCTACGAG.

Concerning this clone: Coverage ceases 3 residues before the CDR3 finishes, and the germline J gene fills in the end. The chain carries TRBV12-3 or TRBV12-4 and TRBJ1-5; perhaps TRBD1 as D (5 bases). This CDR3 has 13 residues. Trimming left V 5 bases short and J 6 bases short, with 11 bases between. The sequenced CDR3 bases are TGTGCCAGCAGTCAACAGGACCTTCAGCCC. The encoded protein is CASSQQDLQP. The whole CDR3 is CASSQQDLQPQHF.

On this clone itself: The DNA ends 3 residues before the CDR3 does, and the rest of the CDR3 is filled in from the germline J gene. The rearrangement uses TRBV2 and TRBJ2-7, with a possible D match to TRBD1 (6 bases). V was pared by 3 bases and J by 4 bases, with 10 bases between. Germline CDR1 reads SNHLY; CDR2 reads FYNNEI. The CDR3 runs 13 residues. The CDR3 is CASSEAGAYEQYF. The CDR3 bases that were read are TGTGCCAGCAGTGAGGCAGGGGCATACGAG.

By frequency, this clone is medium-sized (0.01 to 0.1%). The CDR3 goes on 3 residues after the read ends, and that part is filled in from the germline J gene. V is TRBV7-6 and J is TRBJ1-2, with D unclear. The CDR3 extends over 17 amino acids. Germline V lookup: CDR1 SGHVS, CDR2 FNYEAQ. The CDR3 sequence: CASSLAYAGGPSDTYTF. The sequenced CDR3 bases are TGTGCCAGCAGCTTAGCATACGCGGGAGGGCCATCAGATACC.

Concerning this clone: A read error may produce the germline difference seen at one junction end. The read ends 3 residues before the CDR3 terminus; that terminus is restored from the germline J gene. Other DNA sequences in the same sample also yield this CDR3. The rearrangement uses TRBV5-1 and TRBJ1-3; 8 bases line up with TRBD1. Germline-derived CDR1 and CDR2 are SGHRS and YFSETQ. CDR3 length: 16 amino acids. The covered CDR3 bases are TGCGCCAGCAGCTCCGGCGGGACAGGACCAGGAAACACA. Translated: CASSSGGTGPGNT. The full-length CDR3 reads as CASSSGGTGPGNTIYF. Drawing the rest from reference TRBV5-1 and TRBJ1-3, the complete variable domain is KAGVTQTPRYLIKTRGQQVTLSCSPISGHRSVSWYQQTPGQGLQFLFEYFSETQRNKGNFPGRFSGRQFSNSRSEMNVSTLELGDSALYLCASSSGGTGPGNTIYFGEGSWLTVV.

Of note for this clone: The read terminates 3 residues ahead of where the CDR3 ends, so the germline J gene completes it. This chain uses TRBV11-2 with TRBJ2-4; the D gene is possibly TRBD1 (6 bases). Germline assignment: CDR1 SGHAT and CDR2 FQNNGV. The length of the CDR3 is 13 residues. CDR3 protein: CASSLSRGDGQYF. Incomplete CDR3 DNA: TGTGCCAGCAGCTTGAGCAGGGGAGATGGT.

CDR3 DNA, as far as it was read: TGTGCCAGTAGCCGTACACAGGGGGCGAACACTGAA. Protein sequence: CASSRTQGANTE. The entire CDR3 is CASSRTQGANTEAFF. The J gene is TRBJ1-1, the V gene TRBV19; 9 bases map to TRBD1. The CDR3 end falls 3 residues outside the read, so it is completed with the germline J gene. This CDR3 is 15 amino acids long. V shed 6 bases, J shed 1 base, and the junction held 6 bases outside the gene matches. CDR1 is LNHDA, CDR2 SQIVND, per germline (reference sequence).

As to this clone: The read falls 3 residues short of the CDR3 end, and the missing part is taken from the germline J gene. The chain carries TRBV7-6 and TRBJ2-3; 10 nucleotides line up with TRBD1. From germline, CDR1 is SGHVS and CDR2 FNYEAQ. The CDR3 is 17 residues long. J was trimmed by 3 bases and V by 5 bases; bases with no gene match: 11. Incomplete CDR3 DNA: TGTGCCAGCAGCACTGACAGGGGGCCCCACGGGACAGATACG. It translates to CASSTDRGPHGTDT. The whole CDR3 protein reads CASSTDRGPHGTDTQYF.

Of note for this clone: The read ends 3 residues before the CDR3 terminus; that terminus is restored from the germline J gene. The J gene is TRBJ1-1, the V gene TRBV2, with D maybe TRBD1 (6 bases). This CDR3 contains 14 residues. Germline CDR1 and CDR2: SNHLY and FYNNEI. The germline V and J ends were trimmed by 5 bases and 2 bases, with 12 bases remaining between them. The CDR3: CASSLRQANTEAFF. CDR3 DNA, as far as it was read: TGTGCCAGCAGTTTACGACAGGCCAACACTGAA.

Comment on this clone: The read halts 3 residues ahead of the CDR3 end, with the missing end drawn from the germline J gene. This chain connects TRBV7-6 to TRBJ2-5; 7 bases fit TRBD2. This CDR3 is built from 14 residues. J lost 5 bases, V lost 5 bases, and 8 bases had no gene match. Germline values: CDR1 SGHVS, CDR2 FNYEAQ. The CDR3 region is CASSPLGGDETQYF. The CDR3 DNA, read in part, is TGTGCCAGCAGCCCCCTGGGAGGGGATGAGACC. Together with reference TRBV7-6 and TRBJ2-5, the CDR3 gives the full variable domain: GAGVSQSPRYKVTKRGQDVALRCDPISGHVSLYWYRQALGQGPEFLTYFNYEAQQDKSGLPNDRFSAERPEGSISTLTIQRTEQRDSAMYRCASSPLGGDETQYFGPGTRLLVL.

The CDR3 DNA, read in part, is TGTGCCAGTAGTTGGGGAGGGGGCAAAGATTCACCC. This sequence encodes CASSWGGGKDSP. The entire CDR3 sequence reads CASSWGGGKDSPLHF. J is TRBJ1-6 and V is TRBV19, with 7 bases that match TRBD1. The read terminates 3 residues ahead of where the CDR3 ends, so the germline J gene completes it. This CDR3 region has 15 residues. The J segment lost 8 bases and the V segment lost 5 bases, leaving 9 bases of the junction unmatched. Germline loops: CDR1 LNHDA, CDR2 SQIVND (reference sequence).

As concerns this clone: The read is 3 residues too short to cover the CDR3 end, so that end is filled in from the germline J gene. This chain uses TRBV30 with TRBJ1-2; D is uncertain. The CDR3 length is 11 residues. Germline V gene lookup returns CDR1 GTSNPN and CDR2 SVGIG (reference sequence). V dropped 8 bases and J dropped 4 bases, with 11 bases sitting between them. The CDR3 is CAPPGVYGYTF. The sequenced CDR3 bases are TGTGCCCCCCCGGGTGTCTATGGC.

CDR3 residues: CASSPGHLYYGYTF. The CDR3 bases that were read are TGTGCCAGTAGTCCAGGACACCTCTACTATGGC. The chain is built from TRBV19 and TRBJ1-2; possible D gene TRBD1, 5 bases. The missing CDR3 end, 3 residues past where the read stops, is filled in from the germline J gene. The V end was cut by 5 bases, the J end by 3 bases, with 13 bases between. CDR1 is LNHDA and CDR2 is SQIVND in the germline V gene (reference sequence). This CDR3 region has 14 residues.

The CDR3 reads CASSRDRIGTEQFF. The part of the CDR3 DNA that was read is TGTGCCAGCAGCCGGGACAGGATTGGGACTGAG. The chain uses TRBV5-6 and TRBJ2-1; 8 nucleotides line up with TRBD1. Read data end 3 residues before the CDR3 end; the end is taken from the germline J gene. The germline V gene encodes CDR1 SGHDT and CDR2 YYEEEE. This CDR3 is built from 14 residues. The J segment lost 9 bases and the V segment lost 4 bases, leaving 9 bases of the junction unmatched. The whole variable domain, filled in from reference TRBV5-6 and TRBJ2-1, reads DAGVTQSPTHLIKTRGQQVTLRCSPKSGHDTVSWYQQALGQGPQFIFQYYEEEERQRGNFPDRFSGHQFPNYSSELNVNALLLGDSALYLCASSRDRIGTEQFFGPGTRLTVL.

Turning to this clone: The CDR3 is cut off 3 residues early in the read; its end comes from the germline J gene. The chain couples TRBV29-1 to TRBJ2-7; D gene unclear. In germline, CDR1 is SQVTM, CDR2 ANQGSEA. The CDR3 contains 13 residues. Trimming removed 4 bases at V and 5 bases at J, with 15 bases between. CDR3: CSVANVRKNEQYF. Incomplete CDR3 DNA: TGCAGCGTTGCCAACGTCAGGAAGAACGAG.

In the case of this clone: The read gets to within 3 residues of the CDR3 end, and the germline J gene fills in the rest. The V gene is TRBV7-7, the J gene TRBJ2-2; D might be TRBD1 (6 bases). The V gene's germline CDR1 is SSHAT and CDR2 FNYEAQ (reference sequence). Trimming removed 8 bases at V and 0 bases at J, with 19 bases between. The CDR3 spans 17 residues. The CDR3 here is CASSQFAGTTNTGELFF. The part of the CDR3 DNA that was read is TGTGCCAGCTCCCAGTTCGCCGGGACAACGAACACCGGGGAG.

About this clone: The read gets to within 3 residues of the CDR3 end, and the germline J gene fills in the rest. This chain joins TRBV2 and TRBJ2-3, with 8 bases matching TRBD2. This CDR3 contains 15 residues. J lost 1 base, V lost 6 bases, and 6 bases had no gene match. Germline-derived CDR1 and CDR2 are SNHLY and FYNNEI. CDR3: CASRNSGVRTDTQYF. The part of the CDR3 DNA that was read is TGTGCCAGCAGGAATAGCGGGGTCCGCACAGATACG.